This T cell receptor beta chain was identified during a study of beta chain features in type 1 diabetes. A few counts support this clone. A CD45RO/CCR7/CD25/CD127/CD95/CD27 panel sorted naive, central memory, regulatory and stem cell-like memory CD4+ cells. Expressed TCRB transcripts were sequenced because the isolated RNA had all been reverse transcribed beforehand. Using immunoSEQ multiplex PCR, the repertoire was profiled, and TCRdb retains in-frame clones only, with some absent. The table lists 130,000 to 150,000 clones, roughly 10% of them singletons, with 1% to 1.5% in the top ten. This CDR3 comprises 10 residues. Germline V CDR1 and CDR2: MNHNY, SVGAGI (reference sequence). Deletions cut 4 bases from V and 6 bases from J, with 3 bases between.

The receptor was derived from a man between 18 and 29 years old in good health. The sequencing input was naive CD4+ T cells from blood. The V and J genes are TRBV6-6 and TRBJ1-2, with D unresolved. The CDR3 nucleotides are TGTGCCAGCAGTTCTGATGGCTACACCTTC. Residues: CASSSDGYTF.